The 25 T cell receptor beta chains below all came from one sample that was sequenced in a study of blood T cell repertoires in COVID-19. This table comes from immunoSEQ multiplex PCR, and its TCRdb copy is limited to in-frame clones, with some not included. The data hold about 310,000 clones, with 75% to 90% observed a single time. The sequenced sample consisted of peripheral blood. The source of these receptors is a man in his late teens or twenties with active or convalescent COVID-19.

In its sample, this clone was seen once. The chain is built from TRBV7-9 and TRBJ1-4; TRBD1 aligns across 7 bases. The CDR3 totals 13 residues. V lost 5 bases, J lost 11 bases, and 8 bases stayed unmatched. Germline CDR1 and CDR2: SEHNR and FQNEAQ (reference sequence). This chain's CDR3 is CASSPEGQTKLFF. The DNA of the CDR3 is TGTGCCAGCAGCCCAGAGGGACAGACCAAACTGTTTTTT.

The chain links TRBV18 to TRBJ2-1; 7 bases map to TRBD1. Germline CDR1 and CDR2: KGHSH and LQKENI. The ends lost 6 bases at V and 3 bases at J; junction bases unmatched: 11. CDR3 length: 16 amino acids. CDR3: CASSERQGSVYNEQFF. The CDR3 DNA reads TGTGCCAGCTCGGAGAGACAGGGATCTGTCTACAATGAGCAGTTCTTC.

This clone was seen only once. The chain joins TRBV5-4 to TRBJ2-3, with D possibly TRBD2 on 5 matching bases. Germline V gene data show CDR1 as SGHNT and CDR2 as YYREEE (reference sequence). The CDR3 contains 13 residues. V lost 1 base and J 4 bases, leaving 7 bases between the germline ends. The CDR3 region has the DNA TGTGCCAGCAGCTTGAGGACTGCAGATACGCAGTATTTT. Encoded protein: CASSLRTADTQYF.

The gene calls are TRBV5-6 and TRBJ1-1, with D tentatively TRBD1 (5 bases). Germline loops: CDR1 SGHDT, CDR2 YYEEEE. CDR3 length: 16 amino acids. V dropped 3 bases and J dropped 2 bases, with 17 bases sitting between them. CDR3 coding DNA: TGTGCCAGCAGCTCGGACTTTAGGGGACTAAACACTGAAGCTTTCTTT. Encoded protein: CASSSDFRGLNTEAFF.

The chain employs TRBV19 and TRBJ1-4, with 8 bases that match TRBD1. The germline CDR1 and CDR2 sequences are LNHDA and SQIVND (reference sequence). V lost 3 bases to trimming and J lost 7 bases; unmatched junction nucleotides: 7. The CDR3 has 15 residues. Here the CDR3 DNA reads TGTGCCAGTAGTATTGAAACAGGGGGGACTGAAAAACTGTTTTTT. Translating gives CASSIETGGTEKLFF.

The chain recombines TRBV7-8 with TRBJ2-2, with a weak D call TRBD1 (6 bases). CDR1 is SGHVS, CDR2 FQNEAQ, per germline. Trimming removed 2 bases from V and 4 bases from J, with 8 bases in between. This CDR3 is built from 14 residues. DNA for the CDR3: TGTGCCAGCAGCTTACAGGGGTTCACCGGGGAGCTGTTTTTT. Translation gives CASSLQGFTGELFF.

This chain uses TRBV5-1 with TRBJ2-5; 8 bases agree with TRBD2. The V and J ends lost 2 bases and 5 bases, in that order; junction bases with no gene match: 2. Germline lookup yields CDR1 SGHRS and CDR2 YFSETQ. This CDR3 is 13 amino acids long. CDR3 nucleotide sequence: TGCGCCAGCAGCTTCGGGGGGGTGGAGACCCAGTACTTC. Translation: CASSFGGVETQYF.

The gene calls are TRBV15 and TRBJ1-5, with 7 bases aligning to TRBD1. Germline V gene sequence: CDR1 LNHNV, CDR2 YYDKDF (reference sequence). The CDR3 has 15 amino acids. The junction had 4 bases not matched to a gene; V was cut back by 3 bases and J by 2 bases. The CDR3: CATSRNRGGNQPQHF. CDR3 coding DNA: TGTGCCACCAGCAGGAACAGGGGAGGCAATCAGCCCCAGCATTTT.

This rearrangement joins TRBV28 to TRBJ2-1; TRBD1 aligns across 8 bases. Germline V gives CDR1 MDHEN, CDR2 SYDVKM. J gave up 7 bases and V 4 bases, and 3 bases lay outside the gene matches. This CDR3 region has 13 residues. CDR3 protein: CASSSDRVNEQFF. The CDR3 nucleotides are TGTGCCAGCAGTTCGGACAGGGTAAATGAGCAGTTCTTC.

This chain uses TRBV4-3 with TRBJ2-1; 8 bases map to TRBD1. Trimming took 4 bases from V and 4 from J; bases not matched to a gene: 9. The CDR3 sequence is 16 residues long. In germline, CDR1 is LGHNA, CDR2 YSLEER. This CDR3 is CASSRDRTGRYNEQFF. The DNA for the CDR3 is TGCGCCAGCAGCCGAGACAGGACAGGGCGATACAATGAGCAGTTCTTC.

CDR3 DNA: TGTGCCAGTAAGACAGGGGGCTCGAGCAATCAGCCCCAGCATTTT. Translated: CASKTGGSSNQPQHF. The chain joins TRBV19 to TRBJ1-5; 10 positions agree with TRBD1. The germline V gene encodes CDR1 LNHDA and CDR2 SQIVND (reference sequence). The CDR3 length is 15 residues. After removal of 7 bases from V and 1 base from J, the junction contained 4 bases not matched to a gene.

The count of this clone is one. The V and J genes are TRBV28 and TRBJ1-1, with 8 nucleotides matching TRBD1. Trimming at V came to 5 bases and at J to 11 bases, leaving 13 bases not matched to a gene. The CDR3 runs 14 residues. Germline CDR1 MDHEN, CDR2 SYDVKM. CDR3 DNA: TGTGCCAGCAGTCCCCCGTGGACAGGGTTTGTGGCTTTCTTT. Translation gives CASSPPWTGFVAFF. The full variable domain, in which reference TRBV28 and TRBJ1-1 provide the parts outside the CDR3, is DVKVTQSSRYLVKRTGEKVFLECVQDMDHENMFWYRQDPGLGLRLIYFSYDVKMKEKGDIPEGYSVSREKKERFSLILESASTNQTSMYLCASSPPWTGFVAFFGQGTRLTVV.

The chain links TRBV2 to TRBJ2-7; a possible D gene is TRBD1 (5 bases). The CDR3 totals 13 residues. Germline V CDR1 and CDR2: SNHLY, FYNNEI. V shed 6 bases and J shed 4 bases, with 13 bases lying between them. In DNA form, the CDR3 reads TGTGCCAGCAGAAAGGGGATGAAGTACGAGCAGTACTTC. This encodes CASRKGMKYEQYF.

The chain joins TRBV24-1 to TRBJ1-1, with 10 bases lining up with TRBD1. The length of the CDR3 is 13 residues. V dropped 8 bases and J dropped 3; count of bases not matched to a gene: 2. Germline loops: CDR1 KGHDR, CDR2 SFDVKD. The CDR3 DNA is TGTGCCACCAAGGACAGGGGGTACACTGAAGCTTTCTTT. This encodes CATKDRGYTEAFF.

This sequence joins TRBV7-9 and TRBJ1-1, with unresolved D. Trimming pared 1 base from V and 4 bases from J, leaving 4 bases between. Germline V gene lookup returns CDR1 SEHNR and CDR2 FQNEAQ (reference sequence). The CDR3 spans 12 residues. The CDR3 sequence: CASSLGATEAFF. Here the CDR3 DNA reads TGTGCCAGCAGCTTAGGGGCCACTGAAGCTTTCTTT.

The J gene is TRBJ2-5, the V gene TRBV2; 9 bases match TRBD2. The germline gives CDR1 SNHLY, CDR2 FYNNEI. This CDR3 comprises 17 residues. Trimming at V came to 0 bases and at J to 5 bases, leaving 10 bases not matched to a gene. The CDR3 DNA reads TGTGCCAGCAGTGAAGCGTGGGCTAGCGGGAAGGGGGAGACCCAGTACTTC. Its protein is CASSEAWASGKGETQYF.

The rearrangement joins TRBV19 to TRBJ2-4; 7 bases fit TRBD2. The V gene end was trimmed by 3 bases and the J gene end by 6 bases; junction bases not matched to a gene: 5. This CDR3 region has 14 residues. Germline CDR1 reads LNHDA; CDR2 reads SQIVND (reference sequence). CDR3 DNA: TGTGCCAGTAGTATGGTAGCGGGCGGAAACATTCAGTACTTC. It yields the protein CASSMVAGGNIQYF.

The chain employs TRBV28 and TRBJ1-5, with no clear D. CDR1 MDHEN and CDR2 SYDVKM come from the germline V gene. The CDR3 totals 14 residues. Trimming removed 11 bases at V and 0 bases at J, with 14 bases between. The CDR3 here is CAAARRGSNQPQHF. CDR3 bases: TGTGCCGCGGCCCGTAGAGGTAGCAATCAGCCCCAGCATTTT.

This clone occurred a few times. This rearrangement joins TRBV3-1 (or the pseudogene TRBV3-2) to TRBJ1-3; no definite D call. V lost 4 bases and J lost 0, with 16 bases in between. The germline CDR1 and CDR2 sequences are LGHDT and YNNKEL (reference sequence). The CDR3 runs 17 residues. CDR3 coding DNA: TGTGCCAGCAGCCCCTTGAAGAGGGTCGGCTCTGGAAACACCATATATTTT. Translation: CASSPLKRVGSGNTIYF.

This chain connects TRBV4-1 to TRBJ2-7, with TRBD1 matching 12 bases. V trimming: 2 bases; J trimming: 7 bases; junction bases outside the gene matches: 9. The CDR3 loop spans 16 amino acids. The germline V gene encodes CDR1 MGHRA and CDR2 YSYEKL. As DNA, the CDR3 is TGCGCCAGCAGCCAACCGGGACAGGGGGCTTCTTTTGAGCAGTACTTC. As protein: CASSQPGQGASFEQYF.

This clone was picked up one time. The rearrangement joins TRBV5-6 to TRBJ2-3; no reliable D call. This CDR3 is built from 12 residues. Trimming shortened V by 2 bases and J by 6 bases, and 7 bases separated the two germline ends. CDR1 SGHDT and CDR2 YYEEEE come from the germline V gene. The CDR3 DNA reads as TGTGCCAGCAGCTTTTTGGAGGATACGCAGTATTTT. It specifies CASSFLEDTQYF.

The genes are TRBV5-5 and TRBJ1-6, with D maybe TRBD1 (6 bases). The CDR3 is made up of 15 amino acids. Trimming cost V 6 bases and J 7 bases, with 17 bases left between them. Looked up from germline, CDR1 is SGHKS and CDR2 is YYEKEE (reference sequence). CDR3 coding DNA: TGTGCCAGCACCCCCGTCCGGCAGGGGAATTCACCCCTCCACTTT. It encodes CASTPVRQGNSPLHF. Supplemented by reference TRBV5-5 and TRBJ1-6, the full variable domain reads DAGVTQSPTHLIKTRGQQVTLRCSPISGHKSVSWYQQVLGQGPQFIFQYYEKEERGRGNFPDRFSARQFPNYSSELNVNALLLGDSALYLCASTPVRQGNSPLHFGNGTRLTVT.

The gene calls are TRBV10-3 and TRBJ1-3, with D perhaps TRBD1 (6 bases). Germline V CDR1 and CDR2: ENHRY, SYGVKD. This CDR3 is built from 15 residues. V was clipped by 3 bases and J by 4 bases, with 13 bases between them. Written as DNA, the CDR3 is TGTGCCATCAGTGAACAGGGACTAGAGGGAAACACCATATATTTT. Residues: CAISEQGLEGNTIYF.

J is TRBJ2-7 and V is TRBV5-1; the D gene is possibly TRBD1 (5 bases). The ends were cut back, 4 bases at V and 2 bases at J, with 10 bases in the middle. The germline V gene has CDR1 SGHRS and CDR2 YFSETQ. CDR3 length equals 13 residues. CDR3 bases: TGCGCCAGCAGCCAGACAGTAGCCTACGAGCAGTACTTC. Translation gives CASSQTVAYEQYF.

The J gene is TRBJ2-7, the V gene TRBV18; 7 bases are a match to TRBD2. Germline CDR1 KGHSH, CDR2 LQKENI. The CDR3 sequence is 16 residues long. After removal of 2 bases from V and 4 bases from J, the junction contained 11 bases not matched to a gene. The DNA of the CDR3 is TGTGCCAGCTCACCAATGGGAGGGGTCCTTTTTTACGAGCAGTACTTC. Translated: CASSPMGGVLFYEQYF.